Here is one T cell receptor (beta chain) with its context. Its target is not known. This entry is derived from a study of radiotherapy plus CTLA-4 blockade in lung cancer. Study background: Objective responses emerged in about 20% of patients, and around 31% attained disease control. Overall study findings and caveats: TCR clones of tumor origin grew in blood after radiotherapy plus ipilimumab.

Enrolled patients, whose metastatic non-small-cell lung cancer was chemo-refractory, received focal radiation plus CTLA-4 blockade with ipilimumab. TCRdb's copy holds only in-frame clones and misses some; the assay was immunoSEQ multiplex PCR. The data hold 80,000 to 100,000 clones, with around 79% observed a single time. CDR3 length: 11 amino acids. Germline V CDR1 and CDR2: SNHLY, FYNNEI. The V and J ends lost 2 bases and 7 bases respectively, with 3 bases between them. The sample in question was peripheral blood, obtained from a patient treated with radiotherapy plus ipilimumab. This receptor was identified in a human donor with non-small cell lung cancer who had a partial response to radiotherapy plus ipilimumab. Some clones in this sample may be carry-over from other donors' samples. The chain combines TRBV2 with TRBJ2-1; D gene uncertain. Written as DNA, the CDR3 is TGTGCCAGCAGTGAACGGAATGAGCAGTTCTTC. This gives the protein CASSERNEQFF.